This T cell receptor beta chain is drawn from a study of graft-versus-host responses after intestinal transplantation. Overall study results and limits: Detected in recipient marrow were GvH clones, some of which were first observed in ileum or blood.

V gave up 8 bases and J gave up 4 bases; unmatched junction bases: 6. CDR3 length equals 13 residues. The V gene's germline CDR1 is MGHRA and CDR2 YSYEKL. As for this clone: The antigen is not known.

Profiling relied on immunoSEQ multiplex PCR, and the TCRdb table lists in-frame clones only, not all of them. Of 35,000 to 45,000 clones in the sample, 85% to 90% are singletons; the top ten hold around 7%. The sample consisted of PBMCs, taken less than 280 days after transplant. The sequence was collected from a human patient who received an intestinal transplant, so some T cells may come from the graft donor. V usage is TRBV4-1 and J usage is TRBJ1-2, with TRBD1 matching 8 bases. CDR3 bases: TGCGCCAGCGGACCGGGACAGGCCTATGGCTACACCTTC. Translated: CASGPGQAYGYTF.